These 15 T cell receptor beta chains were sequenced from one sample in a study of OX40 agonist ivuxolimab in advanced cancers. Assay used: immunoSEQ multiplex PCR; TCRdb lists only in-frame clones, some missing. Of about 48,000 clones listed, approximately 91% are singletons. This specimen consisted of CD4+ or CD8+ T cells sorted from blood, obtained in a trial of the OX40 agonist ivuxolimab. These receptors all come from an adult with an advanced solid tumor such as melanoma, head and neck, liver or kidney cancer.

The genes are TRBV7-9 and TRBJ1-2; 8 bases agree with TRBD1. The CDR3 contains 17 residues. The J segment lost 6 bases and the V segment lost 4 bases, leaving 16 bases of the junction unmatched. Germline assignment: CDR1 SEHNR and CDR2 FQNEAQ (reference sequence). CDR3 residues: CASSSPRSEQGDNGYTF. The CDR3 coding sequence is TGTGCCAGCAGCTCCCCGCGCTCAGAACAGGGGGACAATGGCTACACCTTC.

The chain recombines TRBV27 with TRBJ2-7; 8 bases map to TRBD1. Trimming took 6 bases from V and 5 from J; bases not matched to a gene: 3. The V gene's germline CDR1 is MNHEY and CDR2 SMNVEV (reference sequence). The CDR3 runs 12 residues. CDR3 sequence (DNA): TGTGCCAGCAGATCCAGGGGGCACGAGCAGTACGTC. Encoded protein: CASRSRGHEQYV.

A word on this clone: One junction end does not reproduce the germline sequence, and a read error may be involved. The chain uses TRBV5-1 and TRBJ2-1; perhaps TRBD2 as D (6 bases). CDR3 size: 14 residues. Germline CDR1 reads SGHRS; CDR2 reads YFSETQ. In DNA, the CDR3 is TGCGCCACAACAGCCCCGGGACTCTACGATGAGCAGTTCTTC. It encodes CATTAPGLYDEQFF.

J is TRBJ2-3 and V is TRBV5-4; possible D gene TRBD1, 6 bases. With 4 bases removed from V and 2 bases from J, the gap between germline ends came to 23 bases. CDR3 length: 18 amino acids. CDR1 is SGHNT and CDR2 is YYREEE in the germline V gene (reference sequence). The CDR3 reads CASSPGQTVLAYTDTQYF. CDR3 DNA: TGTGCCAGCAGCCCCGGACAGACAGTCCTTGCGTACACAGATACGCAGTATTTT.

This clone has just a few counts. V usage is TRBV19 and J usage is TRBJ1-1; no firm D call. The V gene's germline CDR1 is LNHDA and CDR2 SQIVND (reference sequence). CDR3 length: 12 residues. Trimming left V 5 bases short and J 5 bases short, with 9 bases between. CDR3 nucleotide sequence: TGTGCCAGTAGTCGAGGGATGACTGAAGCTTTCTTT. This gives the protein CASSRGMTEAFF.

The chain recombines TRBV19 with TRBJ1-5; the D is unclear. Germline V gene sequence: CDR1 LNHDA, CDR2 SQIVND (reference sequence). The length of the CDR3 is 12 residues. V lost 5 bases to trimming and J lost 4 bases, with 6 bases between them. The chain's CDR3 is CASSLGNQPQHF. DNA of the CDR3: TGTGCCAGTAGTTTGGGAAATCAGCCCCAGCATTTT.

The chain employs TRBV11-2 and TRBJ2-2, with a possible D match to TRBD1 (6 bases). This CDR3 is 15 amino acids long. Looked up from germline, CDR1 is SGHAT and CDR2 is FQNNGV. The ends were cut back, 2 bases at V and 7 bases at J, with 14 bases in the middle. CDR3 residues: CASSLTTGPFGELFF. For the CDR3, the DNA is TGTGCCAGCAGCTTAACTACAGGGCCCTTCGGGGAGCTGTTTTTT.

The rearrangement joins TRBV15 to TRBJ2-7, with 10 bases lining up with TRBD1. The CDR3 is 14 residues long. Looked up from germline, CDR1 is LNHNV and CDR2 is YYDKDF (reference sequence). The V segment lost 5 bases and the J segment 7 bases; nucleotides outside the gene matches: 8. CDR3 coding DNA: TGTGCCACCAGCGGTGGACAGGGGGTGGAGGAGCAGTACTTC. It codes for CATSGGQGVEEQYF.

V gene TRBV6-6 combines with J gene TRBJ1-1; no clear D. CDR3 length: 10 amino acids. Trimming took 7 bases from V and 0 from J, leaving 0 bases between them. CDR1 and CDR2 from the germline V gene are MNHNY and SVGAGI (reference sequence). The CDR3 DNA sequence: TGTGCCAGCATGAACACTGAAGCTTTCTTT. Protein: CASMNTEAFF.

This clone has just a few counts. The chain recombines TRBV27 with TRBJ1-1; weak D call: TRBD1 (5 bases). The germline V gene has CDR1 MNHEY and CDR2 SMNVEV (reference sequence). The CDR3 consists of 13 residues. V shed 3 bases and J shed 4 bases, with 9 bases lying between them. The CDR3 protein is CASSFGGGTEAFF. In nucleotides, the CDR3 is TGTGCCAGCAGTTTTGGGGGGGGCACTGAAGCTTTCTTT.

V is TRBV28 and J is TRBJ2-7, with D possibly matching TRBD1 (5 bases). Per germline, CDR1 MDHEN and CDR2 SYDVKM. The germline V and J ends were trimmed by 6 bases and 7 bases, with 10 bases remaining between them. This CDR3 region has 11 residues. DNA for the CDR3: TGTGCCAGCAGCCGGAACAGGGAGCAGTACGTC. This codes for CASSRNREQYV.

The rearrangement joins TRBV19 to TRBJ2-1; 7 bases match TRBD2. V dropped 5 bases and J dropped 0; count of bases not matched to a gene: 4. CDR3 length equals 15 residues. In germline, CDR1 is LNHDA, CDR2 SQIVND (reference sequence). The CDR3 region is CASSLGGSSYNEQFF. The CDR3 DNA sequence: TGTGCCAGTAGTCTCGGGGGGAGCTCCTACAATGAGCAGTTCTTC.

The J gene is TRBJ2-7, the V gene TRBV19; D is undetermined. The germline CDR1 and CDR2 sequences are LNHDA and SQIVND (reference sequence). The V end was cut by 5 bases, the J end by 1 base, with 12 bases between. The length of the CDR3 is 14 residues. The CDR3 sequence is CASSPHMSSYEQYV. The CDR3 DNA sequence: TGTGCCAGTAGTCCCCACATGAGTTCCTACGAGCAGTACGTC.

The V and J genes are TRBV5-1 and TRBJ1-2, with a possible D match to TRBD1 (5 bases). This CDR3 comprises 14 residues. V lost 5 bases to trimming and J lost 1 base, with 12 bases between them. Germline V gene lookup returns CDR1 SGHRS and CDR2 YFSETQ. The CDR3 is CASRLPGGNYGYTF. The CDR3 nucleotides read TGCGCCAGCAGACTTCCTGGGGGTAACTATGGCTACACCTTC.

The sample holds a few counts of this clone. The chain has TRBV27 and TRBJ2-7; the match to TRBD1 covers 12 bases. J was trimmed by 5 bases and V by 2 bases; bases with no gene match: 4. Germline V gene sequence: CDR1 MNHEY, CDR2 SMNVEV (reference sequence). The CDR3 covers 15 residues. The CDR3 DNA reads TGTGCCAGCAGTTTACGGGACAGGGGGCAAAACGAGCAGTACGTC. Translation: CASSLRDRGQNEQYV.